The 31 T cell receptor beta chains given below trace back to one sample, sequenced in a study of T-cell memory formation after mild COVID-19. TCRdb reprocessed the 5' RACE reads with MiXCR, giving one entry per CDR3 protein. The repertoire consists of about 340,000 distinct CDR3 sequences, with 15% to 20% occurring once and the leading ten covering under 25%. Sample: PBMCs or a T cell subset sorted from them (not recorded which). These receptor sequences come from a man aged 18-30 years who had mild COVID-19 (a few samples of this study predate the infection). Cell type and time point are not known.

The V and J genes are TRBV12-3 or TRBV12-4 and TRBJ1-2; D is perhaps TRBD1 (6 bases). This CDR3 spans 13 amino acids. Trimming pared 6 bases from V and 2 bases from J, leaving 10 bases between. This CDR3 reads CASRDSFNYGYTF. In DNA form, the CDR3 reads TGTGCCAGCAGGGACAGCTTCAACTATGGCTACACCTTC.

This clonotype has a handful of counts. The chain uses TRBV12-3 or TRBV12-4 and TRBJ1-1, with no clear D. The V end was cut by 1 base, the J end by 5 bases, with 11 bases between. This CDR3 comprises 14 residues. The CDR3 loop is CASSLEGLGTEAFF. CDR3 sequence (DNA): TGTGCCAGCAGTTTAGAGGGCCTAGGGACTGAAGCTTTCTTT.

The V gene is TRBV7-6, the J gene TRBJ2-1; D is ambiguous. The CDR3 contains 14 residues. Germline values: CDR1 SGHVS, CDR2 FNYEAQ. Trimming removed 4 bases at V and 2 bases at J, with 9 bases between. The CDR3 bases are TGTGCCAGCAGCTCTGACCATACCTACAATGAGCAGTTCTTC. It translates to CASSSDHTYNEQFF.

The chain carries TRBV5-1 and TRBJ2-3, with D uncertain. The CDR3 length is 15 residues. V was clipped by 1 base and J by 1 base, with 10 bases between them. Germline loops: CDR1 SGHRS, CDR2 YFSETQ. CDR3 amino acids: CASSLLGFGTDTQYF. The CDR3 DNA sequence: TGCGCCAGCAGCTTGTTAGGGTTTGGCACAGATACGCAGTATTTT.

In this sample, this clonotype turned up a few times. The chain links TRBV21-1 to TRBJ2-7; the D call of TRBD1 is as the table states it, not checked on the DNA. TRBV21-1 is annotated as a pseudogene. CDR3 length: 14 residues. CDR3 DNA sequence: TGTGCCAGCAGCAATTGCGGGGGTCAAAACGAGCAGTACTTC. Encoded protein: CASSNCGGQNEQYF.

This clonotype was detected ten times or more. The CDR3 spells CASSYSSYGYTF. Here the CDR3 DNA reads TGCGCCAGCAGCTACAGCTCCTATGGCTACACCTTC. V usage is TRBV5-1 and J usage is TRBJ1-2; D unresolved. The CDR3 spans 12 residues. Germline CDR1 is SGHRS and CDR2 is YFSETQ. Trimming removed 3 bases from V and 4 bases from J, with 7 bases in between.

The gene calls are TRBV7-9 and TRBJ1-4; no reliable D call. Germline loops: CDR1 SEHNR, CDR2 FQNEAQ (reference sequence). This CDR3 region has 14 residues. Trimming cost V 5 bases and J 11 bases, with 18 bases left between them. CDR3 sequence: CASSVGGHGYKLFF. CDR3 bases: TGTGCCAGCAGCGTCGGCGGCCACGGGTATAAACTGTTTTTT.

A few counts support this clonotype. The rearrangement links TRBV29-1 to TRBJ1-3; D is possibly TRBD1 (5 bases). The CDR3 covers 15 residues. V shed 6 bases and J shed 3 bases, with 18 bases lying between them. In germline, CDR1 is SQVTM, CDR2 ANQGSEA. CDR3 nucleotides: TGCAGCGTAGCAATACCGGGACGGTATGGAAACACCATATATTTT. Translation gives CSVAIPGRYGNTIYF.

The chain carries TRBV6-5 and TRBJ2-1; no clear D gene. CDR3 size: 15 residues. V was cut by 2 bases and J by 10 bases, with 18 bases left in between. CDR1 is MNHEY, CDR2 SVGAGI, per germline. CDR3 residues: CASSYRQLLGGEQFF. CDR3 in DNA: TGTGCCAGCAGTTACCGCCAACTCCTCGGTGGGGAGCAGTTCTTC.

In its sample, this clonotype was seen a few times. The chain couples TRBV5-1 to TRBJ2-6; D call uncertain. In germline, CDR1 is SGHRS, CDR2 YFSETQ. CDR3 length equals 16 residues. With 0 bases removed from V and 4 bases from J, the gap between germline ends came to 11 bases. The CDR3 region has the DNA TGCGCCAGCAGCTTGGGGGTTGTAACGGGGGCCAACGTCCTGACTTTC. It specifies CASSLGVVTGANVLTF.

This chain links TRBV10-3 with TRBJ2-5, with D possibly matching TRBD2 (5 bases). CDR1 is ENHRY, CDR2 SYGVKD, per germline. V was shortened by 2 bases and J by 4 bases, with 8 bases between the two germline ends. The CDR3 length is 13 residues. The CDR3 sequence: CAISEVASETQYF. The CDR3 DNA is TGTGCCATCAGTGAGGTAGCGTCAGAGACCCAGTACTTC.

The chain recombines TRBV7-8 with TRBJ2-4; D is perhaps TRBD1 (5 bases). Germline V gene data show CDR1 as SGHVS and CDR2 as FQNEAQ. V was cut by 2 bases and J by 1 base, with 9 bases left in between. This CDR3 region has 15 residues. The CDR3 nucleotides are TGTGCCAGCAGCTTAAGTAGGGGTGCCAAAAACATTCAGTACTTC. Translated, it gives CASSLSRGAKNIQYF.

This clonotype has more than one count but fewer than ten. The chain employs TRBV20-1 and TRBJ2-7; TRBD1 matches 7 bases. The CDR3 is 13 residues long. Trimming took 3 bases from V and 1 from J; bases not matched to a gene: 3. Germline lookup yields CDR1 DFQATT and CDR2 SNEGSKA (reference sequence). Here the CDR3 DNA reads TGCAGTGCTAGGGGACAGTTTTCCTACGAGCAGTACTTC. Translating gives CSARGQFSYEQYF.

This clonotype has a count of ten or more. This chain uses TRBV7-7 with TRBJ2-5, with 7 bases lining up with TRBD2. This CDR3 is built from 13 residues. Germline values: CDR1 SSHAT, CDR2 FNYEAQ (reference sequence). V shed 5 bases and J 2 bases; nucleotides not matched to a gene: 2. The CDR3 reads CASSASGQETQYF. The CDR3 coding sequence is TGTGCCAGCAGCGCTAGCGGACAAGAGACCCAGTACTTC.

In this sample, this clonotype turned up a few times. The CDR3 nucleotides read TGTGCCAGCAGCCCAGGGGCAGGCACTGAAGCTTTCTTT. It translates to CASSPGAGTEAFF. The chain links TRBV7-3 to TRBJ1-1, with TRBD1 as a possible D gene (6 bases). The germline CDR1 and CDR2 sequences are SGHTA and FQGTGA. Trimming shortened V by 5 bases and J by 4 bases, and 11 bases separated the two germline ends. The CDR3 loop spans 13 amino acids.

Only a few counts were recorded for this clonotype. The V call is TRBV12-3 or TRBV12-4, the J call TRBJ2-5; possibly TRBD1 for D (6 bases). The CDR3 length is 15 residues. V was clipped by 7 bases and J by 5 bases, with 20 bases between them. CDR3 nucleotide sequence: TGTGCCAGCACCCCACAGGGTAGGGTCTTCGAGACCCAGTACTTC. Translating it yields CASTPQGRVFETQYF.

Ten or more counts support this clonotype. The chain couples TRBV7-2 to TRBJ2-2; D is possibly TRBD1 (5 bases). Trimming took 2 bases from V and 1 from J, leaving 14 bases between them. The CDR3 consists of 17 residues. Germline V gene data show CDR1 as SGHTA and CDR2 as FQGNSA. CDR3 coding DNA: TGTGCCAGCAGCTTATACGTTCGGACATTGAACACCGGGGAGCTGTTTTTT. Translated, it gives CASSLYVRTLNTGELFF.

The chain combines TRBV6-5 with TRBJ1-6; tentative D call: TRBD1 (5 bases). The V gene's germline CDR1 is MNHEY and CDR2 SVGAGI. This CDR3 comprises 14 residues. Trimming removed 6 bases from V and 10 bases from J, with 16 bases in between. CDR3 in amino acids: CASSQGGWRSPLHF. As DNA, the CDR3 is TGTGCCAGCAGCCAGGGCGGTTGGAGGTCACCCCTCCACTTT.

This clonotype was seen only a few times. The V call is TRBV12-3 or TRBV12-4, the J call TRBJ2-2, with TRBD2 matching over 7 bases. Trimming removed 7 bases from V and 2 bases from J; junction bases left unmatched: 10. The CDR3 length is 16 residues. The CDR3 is CASTFPGGGNTGELFF. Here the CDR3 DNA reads TGTGCCAGCACCTTCCCTGGCGGGGGAAACACCGGGGAGCTGTTTTTT.

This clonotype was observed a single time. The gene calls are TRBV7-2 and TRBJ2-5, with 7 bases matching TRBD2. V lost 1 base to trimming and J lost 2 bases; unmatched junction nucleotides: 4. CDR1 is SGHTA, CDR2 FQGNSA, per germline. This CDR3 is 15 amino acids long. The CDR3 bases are TGTGCCAGCAGCTTAGGTTTCGGGGGGCAAGAGACCCAGTACTTC. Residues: CASSLGFGGQETQYF.

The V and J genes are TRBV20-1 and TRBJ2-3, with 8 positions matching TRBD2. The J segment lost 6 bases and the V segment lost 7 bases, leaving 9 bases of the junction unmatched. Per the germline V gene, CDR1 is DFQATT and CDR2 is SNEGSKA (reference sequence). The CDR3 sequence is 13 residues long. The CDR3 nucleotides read TGCAGTGTCTTCGGGGGGGCTGGGGATACGCAGTATTTT. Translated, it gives CSVFGGAGDTQYF.

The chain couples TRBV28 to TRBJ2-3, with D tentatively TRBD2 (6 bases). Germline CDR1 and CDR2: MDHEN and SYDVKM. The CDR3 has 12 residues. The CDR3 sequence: CAAGSGTDTQYF. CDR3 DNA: TGTGCGGCGGGGAGCGGCACAGATACGCAGTATTTT.

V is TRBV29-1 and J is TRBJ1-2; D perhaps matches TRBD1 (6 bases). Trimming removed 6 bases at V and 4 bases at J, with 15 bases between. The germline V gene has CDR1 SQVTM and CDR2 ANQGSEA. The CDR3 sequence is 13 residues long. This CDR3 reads CSVSPGGAYGYTF. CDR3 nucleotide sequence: TGCAGCGTGAGCCCCGGGGGGGCCTATGGCTACACCTTC.

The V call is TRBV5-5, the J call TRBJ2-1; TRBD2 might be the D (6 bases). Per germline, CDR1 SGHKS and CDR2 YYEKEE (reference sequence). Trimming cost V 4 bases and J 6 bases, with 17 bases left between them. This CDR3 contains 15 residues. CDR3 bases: TGTGCCAGCAGCCCCGACGGGGGTCGGGGCAATGAGCAGTTCTTC. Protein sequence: CASSPDGGRGNEQFF.

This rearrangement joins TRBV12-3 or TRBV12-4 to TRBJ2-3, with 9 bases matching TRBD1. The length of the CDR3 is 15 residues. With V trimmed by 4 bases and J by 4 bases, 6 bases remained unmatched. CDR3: CASSYDRGNADTQYF. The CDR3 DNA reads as TGTGCCAGCAGTTATGACAGGGGGAACGCAGATACGCAGTATTTT.

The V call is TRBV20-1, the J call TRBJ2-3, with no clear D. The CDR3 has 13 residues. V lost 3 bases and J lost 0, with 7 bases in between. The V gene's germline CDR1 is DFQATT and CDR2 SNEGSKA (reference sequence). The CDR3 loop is CSASGLSTDTQYF. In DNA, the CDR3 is TGCAGTGCTAGTGGGCTCAGCACAGATACGCAGTATTTT.

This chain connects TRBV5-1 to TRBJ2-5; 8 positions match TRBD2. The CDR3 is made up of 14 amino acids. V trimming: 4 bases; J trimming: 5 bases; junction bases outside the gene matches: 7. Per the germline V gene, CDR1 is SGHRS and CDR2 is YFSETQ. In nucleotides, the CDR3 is TGCGCCAGCAGCATTAGCGGGGCCGCGGAGACCCAGTACTTC. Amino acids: CASSISGAAETQYF.

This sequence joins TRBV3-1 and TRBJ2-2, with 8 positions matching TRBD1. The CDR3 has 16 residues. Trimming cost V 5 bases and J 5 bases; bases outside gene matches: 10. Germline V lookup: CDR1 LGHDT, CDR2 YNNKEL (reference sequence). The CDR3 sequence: CASSDSTGGWTGELFF. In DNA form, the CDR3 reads TGTGCCAGCAGCGACTCTACAGGGGGTTGGACCGGGGAGCTGTTTTTT.

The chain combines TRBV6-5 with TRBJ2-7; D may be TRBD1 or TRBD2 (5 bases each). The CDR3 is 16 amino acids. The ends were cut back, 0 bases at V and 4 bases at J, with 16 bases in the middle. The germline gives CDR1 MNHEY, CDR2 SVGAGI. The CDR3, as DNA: TGTGCCAGCAGTTACTCGGTTGGGACGTGGGGGTACGAGCAGTACGTC. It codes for CASSYSVGTWGYEQYV.

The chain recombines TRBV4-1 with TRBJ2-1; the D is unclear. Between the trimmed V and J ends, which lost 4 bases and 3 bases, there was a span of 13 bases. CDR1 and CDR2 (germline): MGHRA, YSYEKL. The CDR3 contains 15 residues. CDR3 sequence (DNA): TGCGCCAGCAGCCTCAGGTCTGGCGGCTACAATGAGCAGTTCTTC. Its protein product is CASSLRSGGYNEQFF.

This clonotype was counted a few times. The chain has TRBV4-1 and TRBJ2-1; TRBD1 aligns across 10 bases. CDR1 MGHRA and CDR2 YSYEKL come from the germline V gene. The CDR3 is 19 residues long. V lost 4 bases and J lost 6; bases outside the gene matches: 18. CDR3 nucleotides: TGCGCCAGCAGCCTCTGGGACAGGGGTCGACTTTGGGTCAGCAATGAGCAGTTCTTC. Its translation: CASSLWDRGRLWVSNEQFF.